This TCR beta chain was retrieved from a study of T-cell reconstitution after alpha-beta-depleted transplantation in children. A few counts support this clonotype. V dropped 5 bases and J dropped 8; count of bases not matched to a gene: 8. From germline, CDR1 is MDHEN and CDR2 SYDVKM. The CDR3 is 15 amino acids. The library targeted TCRbeta and was prepared with unique molecular identifiers. Each CDR3 protein is one row after TCRdb ran MiXCR on the PCR reads. The repertoire includes roughly 400,000 distinct CDR3 sequences, roughly 22% of them detected once, and 3.8% sits in the top ten. The sequence was collected from a human donor who donated a stem cell graft to a child with acute myeloid leukemia. This chain links TRBV28 with TRBJ2-7, with 14 bases matching TRBD2. Material: PBMCs from the stem cell graft donor, obtained from the stem cell graft. This CDR3 reads CASSNPGLAGEQQYF. The CDR3 bases are TGTGCCAGCAGTAACCCGGGACTAGCGGGAGAACAGCAGTACTTC.